This TCR beta chain was recorded in a study of long-term antiretroviral therapy in people with HIV. Study details: Specimens dating back about a decade before the 2015 immediate-ART recommendation are the oldest included.

Treated in the United States were all of the participants with HIV. Researchers report immunoSEQ v3.0 was run at survey level. Sequencing set out to capture roughly 40,000-55,000 T-cell genomes per sample. Data came from immunoSEQ multiplex PCR; TCRdb stores just in-frame clones and leaves some out. The table has over 15,000 clones, approximately 71% seen once; the top ten hold about 14%. The germline V gene encodes CDR1 GTSNPN and CDR2 SVGIG (reference sequence). The CDR3 sequence is 10 residues long. Trimming took 8 bases from V and 8 from J, leaving 10 bases between them. The origin of this receptor is a woman in her forties or fifties with HIV. This specimen consisted of unsorted PBMCs, obtained 1.5 years before starting antiretroviral therapy. This chain connects TRBV30 to TRBJ2-1; TRBD1 is a possible D gene (7 bases). CDR3 sequence reads: CAQGGYEQFF. In DNA, the CDR3 is TGTGCCCAGGGGGGCTATGAGCAGTTCTTC.